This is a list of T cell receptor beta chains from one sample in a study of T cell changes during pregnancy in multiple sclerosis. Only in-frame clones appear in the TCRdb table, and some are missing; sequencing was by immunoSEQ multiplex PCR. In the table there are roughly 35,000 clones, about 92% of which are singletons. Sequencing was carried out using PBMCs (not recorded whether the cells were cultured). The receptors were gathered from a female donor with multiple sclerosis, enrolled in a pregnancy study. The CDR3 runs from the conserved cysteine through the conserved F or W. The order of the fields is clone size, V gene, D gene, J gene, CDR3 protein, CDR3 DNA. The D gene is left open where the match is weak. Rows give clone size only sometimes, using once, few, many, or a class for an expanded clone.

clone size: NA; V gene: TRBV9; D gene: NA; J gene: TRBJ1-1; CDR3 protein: CASSVGWQEIDTEAFF; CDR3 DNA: TGTGCCAGCAGCGTAGGTTGGCAGGAAATTGACACTGAAGCTTTCTTT
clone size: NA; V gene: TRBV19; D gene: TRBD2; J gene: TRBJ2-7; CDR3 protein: CASTKAGTSYEQYF; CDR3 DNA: TGTGCCAGTACCAAAGCGGGAACCTCCTACGAGCAGTACTTC
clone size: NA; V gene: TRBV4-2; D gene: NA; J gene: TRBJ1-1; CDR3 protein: CASSQGGTLNTEAFF; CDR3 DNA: TGTGCCAGCAGCCAAGGGGGGACTCTAAACACTGAAGCTTTCTTT
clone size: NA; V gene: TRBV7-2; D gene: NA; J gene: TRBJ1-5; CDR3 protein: CASSWGGRQPQHF; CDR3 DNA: TGTGCCAGCAGCTGGGGGGGCAGGCAGCCCCAGCATTTT
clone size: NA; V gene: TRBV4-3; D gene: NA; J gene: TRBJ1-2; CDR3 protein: CASSQVRAPNYGYTF; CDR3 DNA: TGCGCCAGCAGCCAAGTAAGGGCTCCGAACTATGGCTACACCTTC
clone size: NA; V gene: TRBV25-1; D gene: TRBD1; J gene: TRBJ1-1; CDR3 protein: CASSTGGTEAFF; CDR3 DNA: TGTGCCAGCAGCACAGGGGGAACTGAAGCTTTCTTT
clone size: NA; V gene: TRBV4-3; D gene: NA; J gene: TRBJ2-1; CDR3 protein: CASSQDPGTPYNEQFF; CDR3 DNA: TGCGCCAGCAGCCAAGACCCCGGAACACCTTACAATGAGCAGTTCTTC
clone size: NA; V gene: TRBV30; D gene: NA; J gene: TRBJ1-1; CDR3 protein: CAWDRDTEAFF; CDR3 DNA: TGTGCCTGGGATAGGGACACTGAAGCTTTCTTT
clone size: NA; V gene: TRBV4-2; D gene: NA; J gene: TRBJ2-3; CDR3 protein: CASSQEPQRGTDTQYF; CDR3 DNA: TGTGCCAGCAGCCAAGAACCACAGCGGGGCACAGATACGCAGTATTTT
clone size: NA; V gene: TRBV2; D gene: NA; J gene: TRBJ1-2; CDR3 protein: CASSEQVGPYGYTF; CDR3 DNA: TGTGCCAGCAGTGAACAGGTTGGGCCCTATGGCTACACCTTC
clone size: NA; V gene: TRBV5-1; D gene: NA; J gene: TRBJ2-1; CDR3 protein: CASRGQPDNEQFF; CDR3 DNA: TGCGCCAGCCGGGGACAACCTGACAATGAGCAGTTCTTC
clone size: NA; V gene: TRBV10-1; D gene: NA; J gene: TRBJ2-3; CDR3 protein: CASRSTSTDTQYF; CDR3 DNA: TGCGCCAGCAGGTCGACTAGCACAGATACGCAGTATTTT
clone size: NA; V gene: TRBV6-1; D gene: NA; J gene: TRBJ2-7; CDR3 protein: CASERGGSYEQYF; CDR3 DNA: TGTGCCAGCGAAAGAGGGGGATCCTACGAGCAGTACTTC
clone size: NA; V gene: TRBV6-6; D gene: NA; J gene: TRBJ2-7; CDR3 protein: CASSYIQSWYF; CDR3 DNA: TGTGCCAGCAGTTACATACAAAGTTGGTACTTC
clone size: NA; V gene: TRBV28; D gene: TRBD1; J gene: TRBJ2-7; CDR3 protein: CASRTGGEGEQYF; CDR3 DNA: TGTGCCAGCAGGACAGGGGGCGAGGGCGAGCAGTACTTC
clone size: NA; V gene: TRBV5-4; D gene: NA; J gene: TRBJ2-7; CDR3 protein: CASSLGGSSYEQYF; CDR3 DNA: TGTGCCAGCAGCTTGGGTGGGAGCTCCTACGAGCAGTACTTC
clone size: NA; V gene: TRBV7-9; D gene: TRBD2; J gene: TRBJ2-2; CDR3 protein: CANGLDNTGELFF; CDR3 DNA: TGTGCCAACGGACTAGATAACACCGGGGAGCTGTTTTTT
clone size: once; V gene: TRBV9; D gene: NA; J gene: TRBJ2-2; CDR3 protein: CASSLDGTGELFF; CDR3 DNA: TGTGCCAGCAGCCTCGACGGTACCGGGGAGCTGTTTTTT
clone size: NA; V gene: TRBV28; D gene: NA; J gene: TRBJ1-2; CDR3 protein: CASSFRGVINYGYTF; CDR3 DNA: TGTGCCAGCAGTTTCCGTGGGGTAATTAACTATGGCTACACCTTC
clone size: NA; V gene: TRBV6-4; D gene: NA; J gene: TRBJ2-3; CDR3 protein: CASTEGSSPTDTQYF; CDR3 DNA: TGTGCCAGCACCGAGGGTTCTAGCCCCACAGATACGCAGTATTTT
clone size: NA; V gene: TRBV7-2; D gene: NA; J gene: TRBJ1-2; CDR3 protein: CASSQDIGGYTF; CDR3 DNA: TGTGCCAGCAGCCAGGACATAGGTGGCTACACCTTC
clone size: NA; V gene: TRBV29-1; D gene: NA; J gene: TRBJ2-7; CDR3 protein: CSARRDTTYEQYF; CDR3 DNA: TGCAGCGCTCGTCGGGACACTACCTACGAGCAGTACTTC
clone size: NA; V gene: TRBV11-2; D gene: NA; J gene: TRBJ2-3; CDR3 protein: CASGWAGEVTDTQYF; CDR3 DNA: TGTGCCAGCGGCTGGGCAGGGGAGGTAACAGATACGCAGTATTTT
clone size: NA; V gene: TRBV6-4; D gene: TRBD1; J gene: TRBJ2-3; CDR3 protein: CASSDSFTGAARQYF; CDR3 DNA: TGTGCCAGCAGTGACTCCTTTACAGGGGCCGCCCGTCAGTATTTT
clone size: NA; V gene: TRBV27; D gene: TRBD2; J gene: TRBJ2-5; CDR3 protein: CASSRTSGYQETQYF; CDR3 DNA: TGTGCCAGCAGCCGGACTAGCGGTTACCAAGAGACCCAGTACTTC
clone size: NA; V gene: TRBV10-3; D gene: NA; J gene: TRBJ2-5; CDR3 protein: CAIRGGPQETQYF; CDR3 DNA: TGTGCCATCAGAGGTGGGCCACAAGAGACCCAGTACTTC
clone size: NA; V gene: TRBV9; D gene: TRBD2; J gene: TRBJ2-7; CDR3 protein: CASSPIVAGIHEQYF; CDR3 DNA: TGTGCCAGCAGCCCTATTGTAGCGGGAATCCACGAGCAGTACTTC
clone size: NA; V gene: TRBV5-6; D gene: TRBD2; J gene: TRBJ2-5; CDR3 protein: CASSLVVRGGETQYF; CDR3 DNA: TGTGCCAGCAGCTTGGTGGTCCGGGGGGGAGAGACCCAGTACTTC
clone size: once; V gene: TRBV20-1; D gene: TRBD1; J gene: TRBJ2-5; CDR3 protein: CSARGQETQYF; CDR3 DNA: TGCAGTGCCAGGGGGCAAGAGACCCAGTACTTC
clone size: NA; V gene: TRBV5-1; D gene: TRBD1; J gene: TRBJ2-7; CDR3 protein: CASTGTGALNEQYF; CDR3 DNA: TGCGCCAGTACCGGGACAGGGGCATTAAACGAGCAGTACTTC
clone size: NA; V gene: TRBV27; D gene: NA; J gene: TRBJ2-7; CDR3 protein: CASSSSSSYEQYF; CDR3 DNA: TGTGCCAGCAGTTCCTCTTCGTCCTACGAGCAGTACTTC
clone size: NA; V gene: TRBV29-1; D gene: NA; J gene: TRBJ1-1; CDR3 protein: CSVHPGGTEAFF; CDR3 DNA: TGCAGCGTTCACCCGGGGGGCACTGAAGCTTTCTTT
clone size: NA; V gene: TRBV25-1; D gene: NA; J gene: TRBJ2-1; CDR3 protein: CASGHLYNEQFF; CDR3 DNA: TGTGCCAGTGGACACTTATACAATGAGCAGTTCTTC
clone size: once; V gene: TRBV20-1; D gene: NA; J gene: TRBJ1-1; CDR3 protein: CSAGQNTEAFF; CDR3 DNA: TGCAGTGCTGGACAGAACACTGAAGCTTTCTTT
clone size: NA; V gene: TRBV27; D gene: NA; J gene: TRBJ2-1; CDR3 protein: CARDPRRGGSSYNEQFF; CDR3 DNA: TGTGCCAGGGACCCACGACGAGGGGGGAGCTCCTACAATGAGCAGTTCTTC
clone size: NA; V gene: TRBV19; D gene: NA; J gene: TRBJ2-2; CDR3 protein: CASSLRGELFF; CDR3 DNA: TGTGCCAGTAGTTTAAGGGGGGAGCTGTTTTTT
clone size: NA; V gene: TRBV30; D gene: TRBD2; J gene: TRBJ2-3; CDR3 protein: CAWSLGLAGGDTQYF; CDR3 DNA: TGTGCCTGGAGTCTCGGCCTAGCGGGGGGAGATACGCAGTATTTT